The clone carrying this T cell receptor beta chain was counted at least ten times. V lost 3 bases and J 6 bases, leaving 11 bases between the germline ends. CDR3 length: 13 amino acids. From germline, CDR1 is DFQATT and CDR2 SNEGSKA (reference sequence). The source of the sample is a study of early T cells in non-severe SARS-CoV-2 infection. Each CDR3 protein gets one entry after TCRdb re-called the 5' RACE reads with MiXCR. The sample includes 86,000 or so distinct CDR3 sequences, about an eighth of them seen just once. Specimen: whole blood. The TCR was taken from an adult who was a healthcare worker with PCR-confirmed SARS-CoV-2 infection or an uninfected control (not recorded which). The chain has TRBV20-1 and TRBJ2-2, with D uncertain. In DNA form, the CDR3 reads TGCAGTGCTAGGGTCCCCCGATCCGGGGAGCTGTTTTTT. This encodes CSARVPRSGELFF.